Shown below are 18 T cell receptor beta chains from a single sample sequenced in a study of early T cells in non-severe SARS-CoV-2 infection. MiXCR was run by TCRdb on the 5' RACE reads, yielding one entry per CDR3 protein. The sample records tens of thousands of distinct CDR3 sequences, 9.5% to 13% being singletons. This specimen was whole blood, taken at baseline. These receptors were taken from an adult who was a healthcare worker with PCR-confirmed SARS-CoV-2 infection or an uninfected control (not recorded which).

This clonotype was seen at least ten times. This sequence joins TRBV12-3 or TRBV12-4 and TRBJ1-5; TRBD1 agrees at 12 bases. After removal of 4 bases from V and 5 bases from J, the junction contained 3 bases not matched to a gene. This CDR3 contains 15 residues. The DNA of the CDR3 is TGTGCCAGCAGTTCTGGGACAGGGGGCCATCAGCCCCAGCATTTT. This gives the protein CASSSGTGGHQPQHF.

In nucleotides, the CDR3 is TGCAGTGCTTCCGACAGCTGGTACGAGCAGTACTTC. Translated: CSASDSWYEQYF. This sequence joins TRBV20-1 and TRBJ2-7, with D maybe TRBD1 (5 bases). V was cut by 5 bases and J by 4 bases, with 12 bases left in between. Germline CDR1 and CDR2: DFQATT and SNEGSKA (reference sequence). The length of the CDR3 is 12 residues.

The V and J genes are TRBV5-1 and TRBJ2-1; the match to TRBD1 covers 8 bases. Unmatched junction bases numbered 5, after V lost 1 base and J lost 5 bases. This CDR3 is 15 amino acids long. Germline V gives CDR1 SGHRS, CDR2 YFSETQ. In DNA form, the CDR3 reads TGCGCCAGCAGCTTGTGGGACAGGAACAACAATGAGCAGTTCTTC. Protein sequence: CASSLWDRNNNEQFF.

The chain carries TRBV4-3 and TRBJ2-2; the match to TRBD2 covers 12 bases. J gave up 5 bases and V 2 bases, and 3 bases lay outside the gene matches. CDR3 length: 16 amino acids. Germline V gene lookup returns CDR1 LGHNA and CDR2 YSLEER. CDR3 in DNA: TGCGCCAGCAGCCAAAGGCTAGCGGGGGGGACCGGGGAGCTGTTTTTT. This encodes CASSQRLAGGTGELFF.

This clonotype has a handful of counts. This chain links TRBV5-4 with TRBJ2-1; TRBD2 matches 8 bases. With 3 bases clipped from V and 6 bases from J, the junction kept 8 bases outside the gene matches. The germline V gene encodes CDR1 SGHNT and CDR2 YYREEE (reference sequence). The CDR3 is 15 residues long. CDR3 nucleotide sequence: TGTGCCAGCAGCTCTGGACTAGCTAGGTTCAATGAGCAGTTCTTC. Its protein product is CASSSGLARFNEQFF.

The V call is TRBV27, the J call TRBJ2-4, with 10 bases identical to TRBD1. Germline V lookup: CDR1 MNHEY, CDR2 SMNVEV (reference sequence). V dropped 0 bases and J dropped 1; count of bases not matched to a gene: 9. The CDR3 contains 19 residues. The CDR3 DNA sequence: TGTGCCAGCAGTTTATCCCCCACGACAGGGGGCCAGGCCAAAAACATTCAGTACTTC. Translation: CASSLSPTTGGQAKNIQYF.

This chain joins TRBV7-9 and TRBJ1-1, with a weak D call TRBD1 (6 bases). Germline-derived CDR1 and CDR2 are SEHNR and FQNEAQ (reference sequence). The CDR3 extends over 15 amino acids. Trimming pared 5 bases from V and 5 bases from J, leaving 18 bases between. The DNA of the CDR3 is TGTGCCAGCAGCCCATTGGCGGGGGCGCGAACTGAAGCTTTCTTT. The encoded protein is CASSPLAGARTEAFF.

Only a few counts were recorded for this clonotype. The chain carries TRBV5-1 and TRBJ2-7; 7 bases match TRBD1. Per the germline V gene, CDR1 is SGHRS and CDR2 is YFSETQ. Unmatched junction bases numbered 4, after V lost 4 bases and J lost 0 bases. The CDR3 length is 14 residues. The CDR3 loop reads CASSQGQTSYEQYF. CDR3 DNA sequence: TGCGCCAGCAGCCAGGGACAGACCTCCTACGAGCAGTACTTC.

By share, this clonotype ranks as medium-sized (0.01 to 0.1%). This chain connects TRBV6-1 to TRBJ1-5, with D maybe TRBD1 (5 bases). Germline V gene data show CDR1 as MNHNS and CDR2 as SASEGT. Trimming took off 8 bases at V and 6 bases at J, with 14 bases between the two ends. The CDR3 consists of 13 residues. The CDR3 region is CASFDGAGQPQHF. In DNA, the CDR3 is TGTGCCAGCTTTGATGGGGCGGGTCAGCCCCAGCATTTT.

This clonotype was detected many times. V is TRBV7-9 and J is TRBJ2-2, with D possibly being TRBD2 (6 bases). Trimming removed 5 bases from V and 3 bases from J, with 10 bases in between. Germline loops: CDR1 SEHNR, CDR2 FQNEAQ (reference sequence). The CDR3 contains 14 residues. The CDR3 region is CASSGGLDTGELFF. DNA of the CDR3: TGTGCCAGCAGCGGGGGACTGGACACCGGGGAGCTGTTTTTT.

This clonotype was counted at least ten times. The chain combines TRBV7-9 with TRBJ2-6; the match to TRBD1 covers 8 bases. Germline V CDR1 and CDR2: SEHNR, FQNEAQ (reference sequence). CDR3 length equals 18 residues. The J segment lost 0 bases and the V segment lost 4 bases, leaving 8 bases of the junction unmatched. The CDR3 DNA reads as TGTGCCAGCAGCTCGGCCGGGACAGGCCACTCTGGGGCCAACGTCCTGACTTTC. This translates into CASSSAGTGHSGANVLTF.

This chain uses TRBV2 with TRBJ2-7, with D maybe TRBD1 (6 bases). V was cut by 8 bases and J by 3 bases, with 11 bases left in between. The CDR3 spans 12 residues. Looked up from germline, CDR1 is SNHLY and CDR2 is FYNNEI. The CDR3 sequence: CASRDNNYEQYF. DNA for the CDR3: TGTGCCAGCCGGGACAATAACTACGAGCAGTACTTC.

V gene TRBV6-6 combines with J gene TRBJ1-5, with D uncertain. Germline CDR1 reads MNHNY; CDR2 reads SVGAGI (reference sequence). V lost 6 bases and J 5 bases, leaving 8 bases between the germline ends. The CDR3 is 12 residues long. The CDR3 region is CASSVKDQPQHF. CDR3 in DNA: TGTGCCAGCAGCGTAAAGGATCAGCCCCAGCATTTT.

This clonotype was observed a handful of times. The chain couples TRBV29-1 to TRBJ2-3; no reliable D call. This CDR3 is built from 15 residues. The ends were cut back, 0 bases at V and 0 bases at J, with 10 bases in the middle. CDR1 is SQVTM and CDR2 is ANQGSEA in the germline V gene. As DNA, the CDR3 is TGCAGCGTTGAAGATAGGCACGTTAGCACAGATACGCAGTATTTT. Translating it yields CSVEDRHVSTDTQYF.

This chain connects TRBV20-1 to TRBJ2-7, with D maybe TRBD2 (5 bases). The CDR3 runs 12 residues. V lost 5 bases, J lost 1 base, and 9 bases lay in between. Germline assignment: CDR1 DFQATT and CDR2 SNEGSKA (reference sequence). The CDR3 here is CSAERVSYEQYF. The CDR3 coding sequence is TGCAGTGCTGAGAGGGTGTCCTACGAGCAGTACTTC.

Only a few counts were recorded for this clonotype. CDR3 nucleotides: TGCAGTGCTCAAGGGCCGGGGAACACTGAAGCTTTCTTT. Translated, it gives CSAQGPGNTEAFF. This chain links TRBV20-1 with TRBJ1-1; no clear D gene. The germline V and J ends were trimmed by 5 bases and 1 base, with 11 bases remaining between them. Germline V gene sequence: CDR1 DFQATT, CDR2 SNEGSKA (reference sequence). The CDR3 has 13 residues.

This clonotype was detected ten times or more. V and J are TRBV2 and TRBJ1-2, with D perhaps matching TRBD1 (5 bases). CDR1 SNHLY and CDR2 FYNNEI come from the germline V gene. The CDR3 is 12 residues long. V shed 2 bases and J shed 13 bases, with 14 bases lying between them. CDR3 region: CASSESGAVLTF. CDR3 coding DNA: TGTGCCAGCAGTGAATCTGGGGCAGTACTCACCTTC.

The chain links TRBV20-1 to TRBJ2-3; no firm D call. CDR3 length equals 15 residues. The germline V gene has CDR1 DFQATT and CDR2 SNEGSKA (reference sequence). Trimming removed 7 bases from V and 6 bases from J, with 23 bases in between. Here the CDR3 DNA reads TGCAGTGGTACGGACGGCCGCTCAAAGGGTGATACGCAGTATTTT. Translation: CSGTDGRSKGDTQYF.